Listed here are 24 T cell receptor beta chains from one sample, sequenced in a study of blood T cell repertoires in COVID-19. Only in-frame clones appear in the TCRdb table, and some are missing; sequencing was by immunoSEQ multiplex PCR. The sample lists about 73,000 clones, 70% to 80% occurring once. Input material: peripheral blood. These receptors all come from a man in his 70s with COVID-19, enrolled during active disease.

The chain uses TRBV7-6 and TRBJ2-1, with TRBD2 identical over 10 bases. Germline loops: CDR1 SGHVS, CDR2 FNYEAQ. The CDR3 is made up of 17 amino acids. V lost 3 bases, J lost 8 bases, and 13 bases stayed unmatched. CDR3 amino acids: CASSFLTSGNRVDEQFF. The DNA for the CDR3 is TGTGCCAGCAGCTTCCTTACTAGCGGGAACCGGGTCGATGAGCAGTTCTTC. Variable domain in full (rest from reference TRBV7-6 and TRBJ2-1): GAGVSQSPRYKVTKRGQDVALRCDPISGHVSLYWYRQALGQGPEFLTYFNYEAQQDKSGLPNDRFSAERPEGSISTLTIQRTEQRDSAMYRCASSFLTSGNRVDEQFFGPGTRLTVL.

The CDR3 sequence is CASGGALGEQYF. The CDR3 DNA reads TGTGCCAGCGGGGGGGCACTAGGGGAGCAGTACTTC. The chain employs TRBV28 and TRBJ2-7; D possibly corresponds to TRBD2 (7 bases). The CDR3 runs 12 residues. Trimming took 8 bases from V and 7 from J, leaving 15 bases between them. From germline, CDR1 is MDHEN and CDR2 SYDVKM. Combining the CDR3 with reference TRBV28 and TRBJ2-7 gives the whole variable domain DVKVTQSSRYLVKRTGEKVFLECVQDMDHENMFWYRQDPGLGLRLIYFSYDVKMKEKGDIPEGYSVSREKKERFSLILESASTNQTSMYLCASGGALGEQYFGPGTRLTVT.

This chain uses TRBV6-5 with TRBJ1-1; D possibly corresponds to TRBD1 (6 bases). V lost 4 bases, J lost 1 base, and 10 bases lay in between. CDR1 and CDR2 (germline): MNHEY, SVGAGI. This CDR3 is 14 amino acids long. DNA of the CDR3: TGTGCCAGCAGTTGGGGGGGACAGAACACTGAAGCTTTCTTT. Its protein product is CASSWGGQNTEAFF.

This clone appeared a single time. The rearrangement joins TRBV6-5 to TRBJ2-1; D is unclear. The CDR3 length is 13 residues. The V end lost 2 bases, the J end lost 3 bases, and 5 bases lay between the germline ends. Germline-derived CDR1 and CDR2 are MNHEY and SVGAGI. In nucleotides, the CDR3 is TGTGCCAGCAGTTACACAGACTACAATGAGCAGTTCTTC. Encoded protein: CASSYTDYNEQFF.

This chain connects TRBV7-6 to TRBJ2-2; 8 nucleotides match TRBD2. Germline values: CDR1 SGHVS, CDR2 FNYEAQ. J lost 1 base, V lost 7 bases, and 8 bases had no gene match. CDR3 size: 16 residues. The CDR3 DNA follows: TGTGCCAGCACCTTGCTACTAGCGGAGAACACCGGGGAGCTGTTTTTT. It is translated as CASTLLLAENTGELFF.

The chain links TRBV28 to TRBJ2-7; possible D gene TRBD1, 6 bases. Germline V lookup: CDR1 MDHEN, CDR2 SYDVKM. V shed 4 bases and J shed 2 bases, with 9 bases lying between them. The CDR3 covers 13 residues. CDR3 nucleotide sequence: TGTGCCAGCAGTTGGGACACAACCTACGAGCAGTACTTC. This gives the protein CASSWDTTYEQYF.

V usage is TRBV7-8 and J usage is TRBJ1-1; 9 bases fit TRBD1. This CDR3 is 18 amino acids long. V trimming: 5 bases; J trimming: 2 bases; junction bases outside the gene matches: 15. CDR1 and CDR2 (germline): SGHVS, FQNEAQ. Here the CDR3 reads CASSPQNPRTGDNTEAFF. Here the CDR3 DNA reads TGTGCCAGCAGCCCACAAAACCCCCGGACAGGGGATAACACTGAAGCTTTCTTT.

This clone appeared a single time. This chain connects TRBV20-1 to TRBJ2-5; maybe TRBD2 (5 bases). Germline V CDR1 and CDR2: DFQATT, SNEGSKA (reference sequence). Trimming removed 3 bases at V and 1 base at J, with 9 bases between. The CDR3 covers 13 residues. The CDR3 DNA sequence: TGCAGTGCTAGTCGGGGAATCCAAGAGACCCAGTACTTC. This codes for CSASRGIQETQYF.

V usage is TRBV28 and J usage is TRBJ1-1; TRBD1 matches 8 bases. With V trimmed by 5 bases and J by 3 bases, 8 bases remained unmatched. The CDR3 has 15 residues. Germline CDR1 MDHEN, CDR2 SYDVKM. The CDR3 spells CASSPGTGLHTEAFF. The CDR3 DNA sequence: TGTGCCAGCAGTCCCGGGACAGGTTTGCACACTGAAGCTTTCTTT.

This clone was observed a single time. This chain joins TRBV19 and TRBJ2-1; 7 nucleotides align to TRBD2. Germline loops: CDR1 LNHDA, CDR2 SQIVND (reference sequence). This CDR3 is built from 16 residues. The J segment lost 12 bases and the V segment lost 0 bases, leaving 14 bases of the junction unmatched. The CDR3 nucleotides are TGTGCCAGTAGTATAGATCACAGCGGGACGCCCCGAGGGCAGTTCTTC. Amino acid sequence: CASSIDHSGTPRGQFF.

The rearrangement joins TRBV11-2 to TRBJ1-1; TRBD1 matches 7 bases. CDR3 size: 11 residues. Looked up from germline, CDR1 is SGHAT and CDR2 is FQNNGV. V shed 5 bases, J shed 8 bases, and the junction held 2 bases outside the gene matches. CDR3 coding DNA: TGTGCCAGCAGCCCACAGGGGGAAGCTTTCTTT. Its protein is CASSPQGEAFF.

The CDR3 here is CSASLGGIGYGYTF. In DNA form, the CDR3 reads TGCAGTGCTAGTCTGGGCGGGATTGGCTATGGCTACACCTTC. This chain joins TRBV20-1 and TRBJ1-2, with unresolved D. This CDR3 is 14 amino acids long. The V gene's germline CDR1 is DFQATT and CDR2 SNEGSKA (reference sequence). The V and J ends lost 3 bases and 4 bases respectively, with 15 bases between them.

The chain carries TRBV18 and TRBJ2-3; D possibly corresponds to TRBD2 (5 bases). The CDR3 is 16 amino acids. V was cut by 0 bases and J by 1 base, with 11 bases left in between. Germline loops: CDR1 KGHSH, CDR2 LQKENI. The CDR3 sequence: CASSPPGVRGTDTQYF. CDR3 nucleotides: TGTGCCAGCTCACCACCTGGGGTGAGGGGCACAGATACGCAGTATTTT. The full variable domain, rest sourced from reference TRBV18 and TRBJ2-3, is NAGVMQNPRHLVRRRGQEARLRCSPMKGHSHVYWYRQLPEEGLKFMVYLQKENIIDESGMPKERFSAEFPKEGPSILRIQQVVRGDSAAYFCASSPPGVRGTDTQYFGPGTRLTVL.

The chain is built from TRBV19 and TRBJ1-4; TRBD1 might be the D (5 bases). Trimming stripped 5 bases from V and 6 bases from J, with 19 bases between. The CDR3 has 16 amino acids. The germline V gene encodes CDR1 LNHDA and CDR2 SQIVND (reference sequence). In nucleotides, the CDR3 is TGTGCCAGTAGTCCCAACCGACGGGGCGGGGATGAAAAACTGTTTTTT. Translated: CASSPNRRGGDEKLFF.

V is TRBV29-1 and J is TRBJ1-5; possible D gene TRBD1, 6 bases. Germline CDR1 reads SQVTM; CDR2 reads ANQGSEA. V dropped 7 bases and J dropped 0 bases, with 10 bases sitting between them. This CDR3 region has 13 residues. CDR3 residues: CSAGTTSNQPQHF. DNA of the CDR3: TGCAGCGCCGGGACAACTAGCAATCAGCCCCAGCATTTT. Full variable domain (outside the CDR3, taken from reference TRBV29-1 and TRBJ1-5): SAVISQKPSRDICQRGTSLTIQCQVDSQVTMMFWYRQQPGQSLTLIATANQGSEATYESGFVIDKFPISRPNLTFSTLTVSNMSPEDSSIYLCSAGTTSNQPQHFGDGTRLSIL.

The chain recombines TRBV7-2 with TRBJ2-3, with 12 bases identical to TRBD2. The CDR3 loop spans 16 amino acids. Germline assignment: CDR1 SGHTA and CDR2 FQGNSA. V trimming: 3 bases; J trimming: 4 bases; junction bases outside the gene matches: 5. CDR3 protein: CASSLTSGSNPDTQYF. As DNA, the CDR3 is TGTGCCAGCAGCTTGACTAGCGGGAGTAACCCAGATACGCAGTATTTT.

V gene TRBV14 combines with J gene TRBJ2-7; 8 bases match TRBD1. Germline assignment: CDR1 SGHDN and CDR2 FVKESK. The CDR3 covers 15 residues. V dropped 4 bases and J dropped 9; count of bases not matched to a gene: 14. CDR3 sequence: CASSRGQGGSVGQYF. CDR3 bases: TGTGCCAGCAGCCGCGGACAGGGCGGTAGCGTGGGGCAGTACTTC. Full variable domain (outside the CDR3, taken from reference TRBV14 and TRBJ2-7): EAGVTQFPSHSVIEKGQTVTLRCDPISGHDNLYWYRRVMGKEIKFLLHFVKESKQDESGMPNNRFLAERTGGTYSTLKVQPAELEDSGVYFCASSRGQGGSVGQYFGPGTRLTVT.

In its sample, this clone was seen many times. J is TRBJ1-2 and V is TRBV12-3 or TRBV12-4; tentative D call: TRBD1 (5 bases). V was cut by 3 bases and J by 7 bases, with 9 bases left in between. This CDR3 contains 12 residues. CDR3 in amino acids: CASSLGGGGYTF. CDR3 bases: TGTGCCAGCAGTTTGGGGGGAGGTGGCTACACCTTC.

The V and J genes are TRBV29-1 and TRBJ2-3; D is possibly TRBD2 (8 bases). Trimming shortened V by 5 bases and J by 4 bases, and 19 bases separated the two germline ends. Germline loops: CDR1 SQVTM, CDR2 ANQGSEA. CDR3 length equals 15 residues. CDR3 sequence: CSVREGTAFSDTQYF. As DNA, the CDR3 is TGCAGCGTTCGGGAGGGGACAGCCTTTTCAGATACGCAGTATTTT.

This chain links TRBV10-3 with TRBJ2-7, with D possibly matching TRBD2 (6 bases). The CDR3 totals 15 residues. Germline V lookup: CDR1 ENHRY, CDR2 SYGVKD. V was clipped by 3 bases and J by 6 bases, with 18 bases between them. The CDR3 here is CAISDPKGTSLEQYF. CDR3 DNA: TGTGCCATCAGTGACCCCAAGGGGACTTCTCTCGAGCAGTACTTC.

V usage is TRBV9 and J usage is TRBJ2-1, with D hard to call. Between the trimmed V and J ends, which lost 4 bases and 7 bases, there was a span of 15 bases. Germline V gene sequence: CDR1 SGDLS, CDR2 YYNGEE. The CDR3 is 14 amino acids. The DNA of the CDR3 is TGTGCCAGCAGCCCCGTCTACGGCGGTAATGAGCAGTTCTTC. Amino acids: CASSPVYGGNEQFF. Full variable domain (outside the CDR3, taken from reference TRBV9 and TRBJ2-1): DSGVTQTPKHLITATGQRVTLRCSPRSGDLSVYWYQQSLDQGLQFLIQYYNGEERAKGNILERFSAQQFPDLHSELNLSSLELGDSALYFCASSPVYGGNEQFFGPGTRLTVL.

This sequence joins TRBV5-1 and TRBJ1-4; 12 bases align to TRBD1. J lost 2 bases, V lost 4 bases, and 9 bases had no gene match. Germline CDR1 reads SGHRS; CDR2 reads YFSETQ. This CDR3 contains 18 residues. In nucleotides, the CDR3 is TGCGCCAGCAGCACGAGCCCGGGACAGGGGGCGACTAATGAAAAACTGTTTTTT. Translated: CASSTSPGQGATNEKLFF.

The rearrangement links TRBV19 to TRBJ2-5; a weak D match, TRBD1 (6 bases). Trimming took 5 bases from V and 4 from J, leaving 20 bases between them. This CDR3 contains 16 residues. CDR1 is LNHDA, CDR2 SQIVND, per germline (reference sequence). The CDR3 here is CASSRDQGLVRETQYF. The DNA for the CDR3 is TGTGCCAGTAGTCGAGACCAGGGGCTGGTCCGAGAGACCCAGTACTTC.

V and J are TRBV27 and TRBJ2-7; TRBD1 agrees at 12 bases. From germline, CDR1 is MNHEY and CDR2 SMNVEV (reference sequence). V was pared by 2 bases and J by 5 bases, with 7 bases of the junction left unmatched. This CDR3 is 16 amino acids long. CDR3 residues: CASSLVFGTGGNEQYF. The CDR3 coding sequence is TGTGCCAGCAGTTTAGTTTTTGGGACAGGGGGCAACGAGCAGTACTTC.